Included here is one T cell receptor (beta chain) sequence, with context. Its antigen is still unknown. The data stem from a study of beta chain features in type 1 diabetes. Study context: On cell yields, gender and age, patients and healthy donors were similar. Study results and caveats: It was among patients, rather than healthy donors, that naive, central memory and Treg TCRB repertoires appeared more similar. Fewer insertions but more deletions were seen at VDJ junctions in type 1 diabetes patients.

The sequenced template was cDNA made from the entire isolated RNA. The repertoire was sequenced with immunoSEQ multiplex PCR; TCRdb's copy has only in-frame clones and lacks some. The repertoire includes under 400,000 clones, 11% to 15% of them detected once, and 5.5% to 7.5% sits in the top ten. The V end lost 4 bases, the J end lost 6 bases, and 7 bases lay between the germline ends. Germline CDR1 is MNHNS and CDR2 is SASEGT. The CDR3 is 12 amino acids. What was sequenced was central memory CD4+ T cells from blood. The TCR was taken from a man under 40 in good health. V and J are TRBV6-1 and TRBJ1-5; tentatively, D is TRBD1 (5 bases). CDR3 protein: CASSAGVQPQHF. As DNA, the CDR3 is TGTGCCAGCAGTGCGGGGGTTCAGCCCCAGCATTTT.